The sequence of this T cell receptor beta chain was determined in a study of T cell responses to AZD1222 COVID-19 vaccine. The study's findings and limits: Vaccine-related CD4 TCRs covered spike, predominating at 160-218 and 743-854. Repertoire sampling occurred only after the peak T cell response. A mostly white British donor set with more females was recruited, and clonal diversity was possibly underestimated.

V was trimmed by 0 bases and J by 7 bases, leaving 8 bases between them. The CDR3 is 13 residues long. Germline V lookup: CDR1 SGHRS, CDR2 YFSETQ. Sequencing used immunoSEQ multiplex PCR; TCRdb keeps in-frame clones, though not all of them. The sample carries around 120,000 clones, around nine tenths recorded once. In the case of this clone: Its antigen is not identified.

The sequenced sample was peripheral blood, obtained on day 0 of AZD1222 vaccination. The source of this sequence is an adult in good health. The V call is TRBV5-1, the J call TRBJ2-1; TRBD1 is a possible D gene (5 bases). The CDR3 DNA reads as TGCGCCAGCAGCTTGGAGGGGTTAAATGAGCAGTTCTTC. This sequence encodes CASSLEGLNEQFF.